This T cell receptor (beta chain) was profiled in a study of shared clonotypes between healthy human individuals. Study information: In total, the donors were a couple of women and a few men aged 18 to 49. Points from the study as a whole: Roughly 4.6% of naive CD4 clonotypes were common to four donors.

TCRdb keeps only in-frame clones here, not all; method: immunoSEQ multiplex PCR. The table lists more than 2 million clones, 85% to 95% of them singletons. The CDR3 contains 13 residues. V was cut by 5 bases and J by 10 bases, with 17 bases left in between. Germline CDR1 is MDHEN and CDR2 is SYDVKM. Details on this clone: Its target is unknown.

The genes are TRBV28 and TRBJ2-5, with D perhaps being TRBD1 or TRBD2 (5 bases each). Sequencing was performed on naive CD4+ T cells sorted from blood. Subset reported: CD45RA+ positively selected. This sequence was found in a man younger than 35 in good health. The CDR3 region has the DNA TGTGCCAGCAGTCCCGGGACGCTAGAGGACCAGTACTTC. Residues: CASSPGTLEDQYF.